The entry that follows covers one T cell receptor beta chain sequence. This record comes from a study of blood T cell repertoires in COVID-19. The assay was immunoSEQ multiplex PCR, and TCRdb's table has in-frame clones only and misses some. The sample includes a few hundred thousand clones, roughly 85% of them seen just once. V shed 3 bases and J 4 bases; nucleotides not matched to a gene: 17. Per germline, CDR1 LGHNA and CDR2 YNFKEQ. The length of the CDR3 is 19 residues. The sequence was collected from a man between 60 and 75 years old who had recovered from COVID-19. Input material: peripheral blood. This sequence joins TRBV4-2 and TRBJ2-2; 7 bases are a match to TRBD2. For the CDR3, the DNA is TGTGCCAGCAGCCAGCGACCTGGGGGGGGTATGAGTGGCACCGGGGAGCTGTTTTTT. It codes for CASSQRPGGGMSGTGELFF.